The present entry profiles one T cell receptor (beta chain) with its context. The data belong to a study of blood T cell repertoires in COVID-19. Clones were sequenced by immunoSEQ multiplex PCR, and TCRdb holds only the in-frame ones, with some missing. Counted here are about 200,000 clones, roughly four fifths occurring once; the ten biggest clones make up about 12%. This TCR came from a woman aged 40 to 55 with acute or convalescent COVID-19. The sample consisted of peripheral blood.

The CDR3 is CASGWAGGYEQYF. The CDR3 DNA follows: TGTGCCAGCGGTTGGGCAGGGGGCTACGAGCAGTACTTC. The V and J genes are TRBV11-2 and TRBJ2-7; 7 positions match TRBD1. The CDR3 totals 13 residues. Germline CDR1 reads SGHAT; CDR2 reads FQNNGV. V lost 8 bases, J lost 3 bases, and 7 bases stayed unmatched.